This TCR beta chain was profiled in a study of shared clonotypes between healthy human individuals. Generated by immunoSEQ multiplex PCR, the TCRdb table keeps only in-frame clones and is missing some. The data contain more than 900,000 clones, about four fifths of them singletons. Germline V lookup: CDR1 SGHDN, CDR2 FVKESK. V was pared by 3 bases and J by 4 bases, with 25 bases between. The length of the CDR3 is 18 residues. The chain combines TRBV14 with TRBJ2-7; the D call may be TRBD1 or TRBD2 (6 bases each). This TCR came from a man between 18 and 29 years old in good health. Some clones in this sample may be carry-over from other donors' samples. The sample was memory CD4+ T cells from PBMCs. Sample subset: CD45RA-negative fraction. CDR3 sequence (DNA): TGTGCCAGCAGCCATCCAGCGGTTGCCGGGGGCATGAGGTACGAGCAGTACTTC. As protein: CASSHPAVAGGMRYEQYF. The entire variable domain, with the rest obtained from reference TRBV14 and TRBJ2-7, is as follows: EAGVTQFPSHSVIEKGQTVTLRCDPISGHDNLYWYRRVMGKEIKFLLHFVKESKQDESGMPNNRFLAERTGGTYSTLKVQPAELEDSGVYFCASSHPAVAGGMRYEQYFGPGTRLTVT.